The clone carrying this T cell receptor beta chain was seen at least ten times. Antigen specificity is unknown. Through Arm-PCR of CDR3 regions and iRepertoire HTBI primers, TCR beta libraries were built. TCRdb reprocessed the multiplex PCR reads via MiXCR and lists one record per CDR3 protein. The repertoire holds hundreds of thousands of distinct CDR3 sequences, about 16% seen once, with around a quarter in the top ten. The data are from a study of regulatory T cells in long-lasting Graves disease. Study-level findings and limits: The study found persistent patients shared more public clonotypes (approximately 2,700) than new patients (about 1,000).

The sample's time point: newly diagnosed GD, antithyroid drugs for less than 3 months. Scientists built the TCR library using RNA that was extracted from PBMCs. The same specimen was also included in a second study, on T cells in Graves' hyperthyroidism and ophthalmopathy. That work contributes: A model of 13 V-J features distinguished ophthalmopathy from stable hyperthyroidism.

The clonotype originates from a woman aged 35-65 years with Graves disease. This specimen consisted of peripheral blood mononuclear cells (PBMCs), obtained at new diagnosis, from a patient treated with antithyroid drugs.

CDR3 sequence: CSANRPENTEAFF. The CDR3 nucleotides are TGCAGTGCTAACCGTCCGGAAAACACTGAAGCTTTCTTT. The V call is TRBV20-1, the J call TRBJ1-1; no clear D gene. There are 13 residues in the CDR3. Germline V gene sequence: CDR1 DFQATT, CDR2 SNEGSKA (reference sequence). V was pared by 4 bases and J by 2 bases, with 11 bases between.